The 20 T cell receptor beta chains presented below share a single source sample, sequenced in a study of blood T cell repertoires in COVID-19. Assay used: immunoSEQ multiplex PCR; TCRdb lists only in-frame clones, some missing. Of some 160,000 clones listed, around 81% are singletons. The sample was PBMCs or T cells enriched from blood (not recorded which). These receptors were taken from a woman between 40 and 55 years old who had recovered from COVID-19.

The chain uses TRBV5-1 and TRBJ2-7, with TRBD2 matching over 9 bases. Germline trimming cut 0 bases from V and 2 bases from J; bases unmatched to any gene: 9. CDR3 length equals 17 residues. The germline gives CDR1 SGHRS, CDR2 YFSETQ. The DNA for the CDR3 is TGCGCCAGCAGCTTGGAGGCTAGCGGGACCTCACCCTACGAGCAGTACTTC. This sequence encodes CASSLEASGTSPYEQYF. The complete variable domain, with remaining parts taken from reference TRBV5-1 and TRBJ2-7, reads KAGVTQTPRYLIKTRGQQVTLSCSPISGHRSVSWYQQTPGQGLQFLFEYFSETQRNKGNFPGRFSGRQFSNSRSEMNVSTLELGDSALYLCASSLEASGTSPYEQYFGPGTRLTVT.

The chain has TRBV2 and TRBJ1-1, with a weak D call TRBD1 (5 bases). The V gene lost 5 bases and the J gene lost 8 bases, with 12 bases spanning the gap. CDR1 and CDR2 from the germline V gene are SNHLY and FYNNEI. The CDR3 extends over 12 amino acids. The CDR3 nucleotides are TGTGCCAGCAGTACGGATCCAGGGGAAGCTTTCTTT. This translates into CASSTDPGEAFF.

This chain uses TRBV9 with TRBJ1-5, with 7 nucleotides matching TRBD1. This CDR3 region has 15 residues. The V gene end was trimmed by 0 bases and the J gene end by 10 bases; junction bases not matched to a gene: 10. The germline V gene has CDR1 SGDLS and CDR2 YYNGEE. In nucleotides, the CDR3 is TGTGCCAGCAGCGTAGAAGACAGGGCCCCCCATCCCCAGCATTTT. Encoded protein: CASSVEDRAPHPQHF.

The table lists this clone with a few counts. The V and J genes are TRBV30 and TRBJ2-7, with TRBD1 as a possible D gene (6 bases). This CDR3 comprises 14 residues. Germline lookup yields CDR1 GTSNPN and CDR2 SVGIG (reference sequence). V lost 5 bases and J 5 bases, leaving 19 bases between the germline ends. The CDR3 sequence is CAWETTGRGNEQYF. DNA for the CDR3: TGTGCCTGGGAGACAACAGGGAGAGGCAACGAGCAGTACTTC.

V and J are TRBV5-1 and TRBJ1-2; perhaps TRBD1 as D (6 bases). Germline V lookup: CDR1 SGHRS, CDR2 YFSETQ. V lost 0 bases to trimming and J lost 7 bases, with 16 bases between them. The CDR3 is 15 residues long. The CDR3 protein is CASSLGHQGFVGYTF. CDR3 nucleotide sequence: TGCGCCAGCAGCTTGGGGCACCAGGGGTTCGTTGGCTACACCTTC.

The V and J genes are TRBV12-3 or TRBV12-4 and TRBJ1-2, with D unresolved. CDR3 length equals 13 residues. V lost 1 base to trimming and J lost 8 bases, with 11 bases between them. The CDR3 DNA reads as TGTGCCAGCAGTTTAGACCCGCGGGCGGGCTACACCTTC. Its translation: CASSLDPRAGYTF.

V and J are TRBV5-1 and TRBJ1-4; D remains unclear. The CDR3 length is 15 residues. Germline-derived CDR1 and CDR2 are SGHRS and YFSETQ. V was shortened by 5 bases and J by 0 bases, with 11 bases between the two germline ends. CDR3 region: CASRQAPTTNEKLFF. The CDR3 nucleotides read TGCGCCAGCAGGCAGGCCCCTACAACTAATGAAAAACTGTTTTTT.

This rearrangement joins TRBV29-1 to TRBJ1-5; 7 bases map to TRBD1. The germline V gene has CDR1 SQVTM and CDR2 ANQGSEA. J was trimmed by 1 base and V by 2 bases; bases with no gene match: 14. The CDR3 runs 18 residues. The CDR3 DNA is TGCAGCGTTGAACGCCGACCCGGACAGGCCCCGAGCAATCAGCCCCAGCATTTT. Protein product: CSVERRPGQAPSNQPQHF.

The CDR3 nucleotides read TGTGCCAGCAGTTATCGAGAGACAGATACGCAGTATTTT. Encoded protein: CASSYRETDTQYF. J is TRBJ2-3 and V is TRBV6-2 or TRBV6-3, with unresolved D. This CDR3 region has 13 residues. The V end lost 3 bases, the J end lost 3 bases, and 7 bases lay between the germline ends. Germline assignment: CDR1 MNHEY and CDR2 SVGEGT.

The chain recombines TRBV5-6 with TRBJ1-2, with TRBD1 matching 10 bases. Per germline, CDR1 SGHDT and CDR2 YYEEEE. The CDR3 runs 16 residues. V gave up 4 bases and J gave up 3 bases; unmatched junction bases: 9. This CDR3 is CASSARDRGHHYGYTF. CDR3 nucleotides: TGTGCCAGCAGCGCCCGGGACAGGGGCCATCACTATGGCTACACCTTC.

The chain carries TRBV19 and TRBJ2-3, with D uncertain. Trimming took off 1 base at V and 2 bases at J, with 4 bases between the two ends. CDR1 LNHDA and CDR2 SQIVND come from the germline V gene (reference sequence). The CDR3 contains 13 residues. DNA for the CDR3: TGTGCCAGTAGTATAGTCTTCACAGATACGCAGTATTTT. Its protein product is CASSIVFTDTQYF.

The chain has TRBV18 and TRBJ2-3; D is perhaps TRBD1 (6 bases). V was shortened by 3 bases and J by 3 bases, with 16 bases between the two germline ends. Per the germline V gene, CDR1 is KGHSH and CDR2 is LQKENI. The CDR3 totals 16 residues. Here the CDR3 DNA reads TGTGCCAGCTCACCTTCAGGGGACGACGGGACAGATACGCAGTATTTT. It yields the protein CASSPSGDDGTDTQYF. The variable domain in full, with the rest retrieved from reference TRBV18 and TRBJ2-3, is NAGVMQNPRHLVRRRGQEARLRCSPMKGHSHVYWYRQLPEEGLKFMVYLQKENIIDESGMPKERFSAEFPKEGPSILRIQQVVRGDSAAYFCASSPSGDDGTDTQYFGPGTRLTVL.

The chain is built from TRBV5-1 and TRBJ1-3; no clear D gene. Germline V lookup: CDR1 SGHRS, CDR2 YFSETQ. This CDR3 comprises 15 residues. The V end lost 4 bases, the J end lost 4 bases, and 15 bases lay between the germline ends. The CDR3 region is CASSPLTTGGNTIYF. The CDR3 nucleotides are TGCGCCAGCAGCCCCCTCACGACGGGGGGAAACACCATATATTTT.

This sequence joins TRBV10-2 and TRBJ2-7, with TRBD2 matching over 10 bases. Germline V CDR1 and CDR2: WSHSY, SAAADI. This CDR3 spans 17 amino acids. V lost 2 bases and J lost 7; bases outside the gene matches: 14. CDR3 DNA sequence: TGCGCCAGCAGTGAGGGGACGAGCGGGAGGGACAAATGTGAGCAGTACTTC. Amino acids: CASSEGTSGRDKCEQYF.

The chain recombines TRBV7-2 with TRBJ1-1; 8 bases align to TRBD1. CDR1 and CDR2 from the germline V gene are SGHTA and FQGNSA. There are 13 residues in the CDR3. V shed 4 bases and J 8 bases; nucleotides not matched to a gene: 6. CDR3 DNA sequence: TGTGCCAGCAGCTCGGACAGGGATCTCGAAGCTTTCTTT. Encoded protein: CASSSDRDLEAFF.

V gene TRBV18 combines with J gene TRBJ2-2; D is undetermined. Germline V lookup: CDR1 KGHSH, CDR2 LQKENI. This CDR3 comprises 14 residues. V was shortened by 0 bases and J by 4 bases, with 6 bases between the two germline ends. This chain's CDR3 is CASSPPSGTGELFF. CDR3 DNA sequence: TGTGCCAGCTCACCACCGTCCGGCACCGGGGAGCTGTTTTTT.

The chain has TRBV27 and TRBJ1-1, with 8 bases lining up with TRBD1. Germline CDR1 and CDR2: MNHEY and SMNVEV (reference sequence). J was trimmed by 4 bases and V by 2 bases; bases with no gene match: 6. CDR3 size: 15 residues. CDR3 nucleotide sequence: TGTGCCAGCAGTTTAAGGACAGGGAGAGCCACTGAAGCTTTCTTT. This translates into CASSLRTGRATEAFF.

This chain uses TRBV4-1 with TRBJ2-7, with 9 bases aligning to TRBD1. This CDR3 has 14 residues. Germline V CDR1 and CDR2: MGHRA, YSYEKL. Trimming cost V 4 bases and J 2 bases; bases outside gene matches: 3. DNA of the CDR3: TGCGCCAGCAGCCCGGGACAGGGAACCTACGAGCAGTACTTC. It translates to CASSPGQGTYEQYF.

This rearrangement joins TRBV4-2 to TRBJ1-1; TRBD1 matches at 7 bases. V shed 3 bases and J 0 bases; nucleotides not matched to a gene: 7. Per the germline V gene, CDR1 is LGHNA and CDR2 is YNFKEQ. The CDR3 totals 16 residues. The CDR3 loop is CASSQGQGDVNTEAFF. CDR3 nucleotide sequence: TGTGCCAGCAGCCAGGGTCAGGGGGATGTGAACACTGAAGCTTTCTTT.

This clone came up a few times. The V gene is TRBV30, the J gene TRBJ1-4; D remains ambiguous. CDR1 GTSNPN and CDR2 SVGIG come from the germline V gene (reference sequence). The V end was cut by 1 base, the J end by 7 bases, with 10 bases between. This CDR3 is built from 13 residues. The CDR3 region is CAWSGGFREKLFF. The CDR3 bases are TGTGCCTGGAGTGGAGGGTTTCGTGAAAAACTGTTTTTT.